Below, 16 T cell receptor beta chains from the same sample are listed, as sequenced in a study of blood T cell repertoires in COVID-19. The table came from immunoSEQ multiplex PCR; TCRdb's copy has only in-frame clones and leaves some out. The repertoire has 55,000 to 70,000 clones, around 87% of them found once; the top ten carry over 6.5%. The sequenced sample consisted of peripheral blood. The origin of the receptors is a man aged 55 to 69 with acute or convalescent COVID-19.

The chain joins TRBV5-1 to TRBJ2-7; 8 bases are shared with TRBD2. The V gene end was trimmed by 6 bases and the J gene end by 4 bases; junction bases not matched to a gene: 6. This CDR3 contains 13 residues. The germline V gene encodes CDR1 SGHRS and CDR2 YFSETQ. CDR3 sequence: CASKLSGAYEQYF. CDR3 bases: TGCGCCAGCAAACTTAGCGGGGCTTACGAGCAGTACTTC.

This clone came up once. The chain carries TRBV6-5 and TRBJ2-7, with TRBD1 matching 7 bases. The CDR3 is 12 amino acids. V shed 6 bases, J shed 8 bases, and the junction held 7 bases outside the gene matches. Germline CDR1 is MNHEY and CDR2 is SVGAGI. The CDR3 loop is CASSHDRAKQYF. The CDR3 nucleotides are TGTGCCAGCAGCCACGACAGGGCAAAGCAGTACTTC.

This clone is a singleton in its sample. This rearrangement joins TRBV27 to TRBJ1-1; 8 bases align to TRBD1. The CDR3 loop spans 14 amino acids. Trimming at V came to 4 bases and at J to 4 bases, leaving 5 bases not matched to a gene. Germline CDR1 reads MNHEY; CDR2 reads SMNVEV (reference sequence). In nucleotides, the CDR3 is TGTGCCAGCAGTTATCCAGGGGGCTCCACTGAAGCTTTCTTT. This translates into CASSYPGGSTEAFF.

The chain joins TRBV7-2 to TRBJ1-5, with D maybe TRBD1 (6 bases). CDR3 length: 16 amino acids. Trimming left V 7 bases short and J 2 bases short, with 18 bases between. Germline lookup yields CDR1 SGHTA and CDR2 FQGNSA. CDR3 in amino acids: CASTTVGGQGNQPQHF. The CDR3 coding sequence is TGTGCCAGCACTACGGTCGGGGGGCAAGGCAATCAGCCCCAGCATTTT. Full variable domain (missing parts from reference TRBV7-2 and TRBJ1-5): GAGVSQSPSNKVTEKGKDVELRCDPISGHTALYWYRQSLGQGLEFLIYFQGNSAPDKSGLPSDRFSAERTGGSVSTLTIQRTQQEDSAVYLCASTTVGGQGNQPQHFGDGTRLSIL.

Regarding this clone: One junction end does not reproduce the germline sequence, and a read error may be involved. The chain carries TRBV7-7 and TRBJ1-3; D remains ambiguous. This CDR3 is 15 amino acids long. Germline-derived CDR1 and CDR2 are SSHAT and FNYEAQ (reference sequence). The CDR3 bases are TGTGCTAGCAGCCCTGACACTCGTTCTGGAAACACCATATATTTT. This codes for CASSPDTRSGNTIYF.

In this sample, this clone turned up a few times. V usage is TRBV2 and J usage is TRBJ2-7; perhaps TRBD1 as D (5 bases). The V and J ends lost 8 bases and 2 bases respectively, with 10 bases between them. Germline-derived CDR1 and CDR2 are SNHLY and FYNNEI. The CDR3 has 12 amino acids. The chain's CDR3 is CASEYRPYEQYF. The CDR3 coding sequence is TGTGCCAGCGAATACAGGCCCTACGAGCAGTACTTC. Together with reference TRBV2 and TRBJ2-7, the CDR3 gives the full variable domain: EPEVTQTPSHQVTQMGQEVILRCVPISNHLYFYWYRQILGQKVEFLVSFYNNEISEKSEIFDDQFSVERPDGSNFTLKIRSTKLEDSAMYFCASEYRPYEQYFGPGTRLTVT.

The genes are TRBV19 and TRBJ1-5; the match to TRBD1 covers 7 bases. This CDR3 is 16 amino acids long. The ends lost 5 bases at V and 3 bases at J; junction bases unmatched: 10. Germline values: CDR1 LNHDA, CDR2 SQIVND (reference sequence). CDR3 sequence: CASSPARGQFNQPQHF. CDR3 sequence (DNA): TGTGCCAGTAGTCCCGCCCGGGGACAGTTCAATCAGCCCCAGCATTTT. Filled out from reference TRBV19 and TRBJ1-5, the complete variable domain reads DGGITQSPKYLFRKEGQNVTLSCEQNLNHDAMYWYRQDPGQGLRLIYYSQIVNDFQKGDIAEGYSVSREKKESFPLTVTSAQKNPTAFYLCASSPARGQFNQPQHFGDGTRLSIL.

The genes are TRBV9 and TRBJ2-3, with TRBD1 matching over 10 bases. Germline CDR1 reads SGDLS; CDR2 reads YYNGEE. V lost 4 bases to trimming and J lost 4 bases; unmatched junction nucleotides: 6. The CDR3 has 15 residues. For the CDR3, the DNA is TGTGCCAGCAGCCCCAGACAGGGGGCCTCAGATACGCAGTATTTT. Translating it yields CASSPRQGASDTQYF.

The CDR3 region has the DNA TGTGCCAGCAGCCCGCCCGGGACAGGGGAAGAAAAACTGTTTTTT. Amino acid sequence: CASSPPGTGEEKLFF. The chain couples TRBV7-8 to TRBJ1-4; 10 bases agree with TRBD1. Germline CDR1 and CDR2: SGHVS and FQNEAQ. Trimming took 5 bases from V and 8 from J; bases not matched to a gene: 8. The CDR3 is 15 amino acids. The complete variable domain, with remaining parts taken from reference TRBV7-8 and TRBJ1-4, reads GAGVSQSPRYKVAKRGQDVALRCDPISGHVSLFWYQQALGQGPEFLTYFQNEAQLDKSGLPSDRFFAERPEGSVSTLKIQRTQQEDSAVYLCASSPPGTGEEKLFFGSGTQLSVL.

The chain's CDR3 is CASSDPGEGTDTQYF. In DNA form, the CDR3 reads TGCGCCAGCAGTGATCCCGGGGAAGGGACAGATACGCAGTATTTT. The genes are TRBV10-2 and TRBJ2-3, with a weak D call TRBD2 (5 bases). Between the trimmed V and J ends, which lost 3 bases and 3 bases, there was a span of 13 bases. Looked up from germline, CDR1 is WSHSY and CDR2 is SAAADI. The CDR3 length is 15 residues.

CDR3 in amino acids: CASSFTALGKSSNGILEQYF. CDR3 DNA sequence: TGTGCCAGCAGTTTTACAGCCCTCGGGAAGTCGAGCAACGGGATACTGGAGCAGTACTTC. The V and J genes are TRBV28 and TRBJ2-7; possibly TRBD2 for D (5 bases). The CDR3 loop spans 20 amino acids. CDR1 is MDHEN, CDR2 SYDVKM, per germline. With 3 bases removed from V and 7 bases from J, the gap between germline ends came to 34 bases.

The chain combines TRBV6-5 with TRBJ2-1, with TRBD2 matching over 11 bases. The CDR3 loop spans 15 amino acids. Germline V CDR1 and CDR2: MNHEY, SVGAGI. The V and J ends lost 2 bases and 4 bases, in that order; junction bases with no gene match: 1. The CDR3 sequence is CASSYVAGGYNEQFF. The CDR3 DNA follows: TGTGCCAGCAGTTACGTAGCGGGGGGGTACAATGAGCAGTTCTTC.

The V and J genes are TRBV6-5 and TRBJ1-3; D may be TRBD1 (6 bases). The CDR3 sequence is 13 residues long. Germline V gene lookup returns CDR1 MNHEY and CDR2 SVGAGI. Trimming pared 9 bases from V and 0 bases from J, leaving 9 bases between. The CDR3 here is CASGGNSGNTIYF. CDR3 in DNA: TGTGCCAGTGGGGGCAACTCTGGAAACACCATATATTTT.

The chain is built from TRBV2 and TRBJ1-1; no reliable D call. The CDR3 extends over 14 amino acids. The V and J ends lost 3 bases and 3 bases respectively, with 11 bases between them. The germline CDR1 and CDR2 sequences are SNHLY and FYNNEI. The CDR3 nucleotides are TGTGCCAGCAGTGATGAGGGCGGGTACACTGAAGCTTTCTTT. Translation: CASSDEGGYTEAFF. Complete variable domain (other parts from reference TRBV2 and TRBJ1-1): EPEVTQTPSHQVTQMGQEVILRCVPISNHLYFYWYRQILGQKVEFLVSFYNNEISEKSEIFDDQFSVERPDGSNFTLKIRSTKLEDSAMYFCASSDEGGYTEAFFGQGTRLTVV.

This chain joins TRBV10-1 and TRBJ1-1; 7 nucleotides match TRBD1. CDR3 length: 15 amino acids. Looked up from germline, CDR1 is WNHNN and CDR2 is SYGVQD (reference sequence). Losses at the gene ends were 2 bases for V and 2 bases for J; bases not matched to a gene: 5. CDR3 sequence: CASSEGGTVNTEAFF. DNA for the CDR3: TGCGCCAGCAGTGAGGGTGGGACAGTAAACACTGAAGCTTTCTTT.

The rearrangement joins TRBV27 to TRBJ2-1, with D unresolved. CDR1 is MNHEY and CDR2 is SMNVEV in the germline V gene (reference sequence). Trimming pared 4 bases from V and 8 bases from J, leaving 12 bases between. The CDR3 is 13 amino acids. In nucleotides, the CDR3 is TGTGCCAGCAGTTCCCGCCCCGGGTATGAGCAGTTCTTC. This sequence encodes CASSSRPGYEQFF.